The clone carrying this T cell receptor (beta chain) was observed a few times. Antigen: not known. Each CDR3 protein gets one entry after TCRdb re-called the 5' RACE reads with MiXCR. Of about 660,000 distinct CDR3 sequences listed, 8.6% were seen once; the top ten hold approximately 0.96%. This sample is drawn from a study of identical twins. Overall study results and limits: Monozygotic twin pairs showed more out-of-frame TCR alpha sharing than models estimated. There were fewer insertions in abundant cord blood beta clonotypes, but memory repertoires showed no such pattern.

V lost 8 bases and J lost 5; bases outside the gene matches: 15. CDR1 is MNHEY and CDR2 is SVGEGT in the germline V gene. There are 16 residues in the CDR3. These records were also assigned to another study, of yellow fever vaccine responses in identical twins. Per that paper: Twins' vaccine T cell responses reportedly seemed partly convergent and partly personalized.

The rearrangement joins TRBV6-2 or TRBV6-3 to TRBJ2-3; 8 positions agree with TRBD2. The sequenced material came from PBMCs. The sequence derives from a woman younger than 35 in good health. The CDR3: CASGEDLAGLRDTQYF. CDR3 sequence (DNA): TGTGCCAGCGGTGAGGATCTAGCGGGTTTAAGAGATACGCAGTATTTT.